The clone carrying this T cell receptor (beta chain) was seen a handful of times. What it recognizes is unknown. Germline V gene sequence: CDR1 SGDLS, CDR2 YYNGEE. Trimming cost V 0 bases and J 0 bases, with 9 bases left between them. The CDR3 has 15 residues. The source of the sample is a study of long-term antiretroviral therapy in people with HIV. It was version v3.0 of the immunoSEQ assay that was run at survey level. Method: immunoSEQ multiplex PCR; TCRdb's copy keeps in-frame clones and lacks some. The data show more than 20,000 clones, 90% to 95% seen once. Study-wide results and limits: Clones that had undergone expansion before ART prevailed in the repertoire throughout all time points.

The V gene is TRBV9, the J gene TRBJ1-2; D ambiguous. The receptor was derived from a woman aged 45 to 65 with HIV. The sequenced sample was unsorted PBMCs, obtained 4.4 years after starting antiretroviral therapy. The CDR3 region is CASSVGAGTNYGYTF. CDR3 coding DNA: TGTGCCAGCAGCGTAGGGGCAGGAACTAACTATGGCTACACCTTC.